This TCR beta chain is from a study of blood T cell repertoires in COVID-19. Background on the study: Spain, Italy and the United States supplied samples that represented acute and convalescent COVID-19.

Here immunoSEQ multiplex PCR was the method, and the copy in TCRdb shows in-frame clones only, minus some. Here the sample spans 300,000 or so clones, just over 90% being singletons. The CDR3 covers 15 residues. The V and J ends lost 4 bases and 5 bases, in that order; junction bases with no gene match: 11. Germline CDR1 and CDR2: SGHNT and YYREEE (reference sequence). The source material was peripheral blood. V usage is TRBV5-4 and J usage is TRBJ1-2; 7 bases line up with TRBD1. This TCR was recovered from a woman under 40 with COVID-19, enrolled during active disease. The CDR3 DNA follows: TGTGCCAGCAGCCCCGGTACAGGGGATCGGTATGGCTACACCTTC. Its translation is CASSPGTGDRYGYTF.